The sequence of this T cell receptor (beta chain) was determined in a study of T cell responses to AZD1222 COVID-19 vaccine. TCRdb's copy holds only in-frame clones and misses some; the assay was immunoSEQ multiplex PCR. This sample yields approximately 100,000 clones, of which about 88% are seen a single time; approximately 3.7% belongs to the top ten. This CDR3 contains 15 residues. From germline, CDR1 is SGHNT and CDR2 YENEEA. Germline trimming cut 5 bases from V and 4 bases from J; bases unmatched to any gene: 6. The clonotype was recovered from an adult in good health. The chain uses TRBV11-3 and TRBJ2-1; TRBD1 matches at 9 bases. This specimen consisted of peripheral blood, obtained on day 0 of AZD1222 vaccination. CDR3 nucleotide sequence: TGTGCCAGCAGCCCCGGGACAGGGATTTACAATGAGCAGTTCTTC. This sequence encodes CASSPGTGIYNEQFF.